This T cell receptor (beta chain) derives from a study of cytomegalovirus exposure and HLA in healthy donors. On the study more broadly: A prior study identified 100 million to 130 million unique TCR beta sequences from roughly 180 million T cells. Broader study findings: Most TCR sequences were rare, but some public TCRs occurred in many donors. As a later analysis showed, a missense DCLRE1C variant was linked to trimming of TCR beta V- and J-genes. Several of the most significant clusters appeared linked to common viral pathogens, based on a later analysis.

The PCR contained 60 Vbeta and 13 Jbeta primers. Clones were sequenced by immunoSEQ multiplex PCR, and TCRdb holds only the in-frame ones, with some missing. Altogether under 200,000 clones are present, about 81% being singletons, with the ten largest covering approximately 1.4%. The germline gives CDR1 ENHRY, CDR2 SYGVKD. This CDR3 has 12 residues. V shed 3 bases and J shed 9 bases, with 11 bases lying between them. As for this clone: Its antigen is as yet unknown.

Sequenced material: PBMCs. The TCR sequence derives from a girl aged 5 to 17 in good health and CMV-seropositive. The genes are TRBV10-3 and TRBJ1-1; D unclear. The CDR3 region is CAISDEQSQAFF. The CDR3 coding sequence is TGTGCCATCAGTGACGAACAGTCCCAAGCTTTCTTT.